Given below is one T cell receptor beta chain in context. The data derive from a study of blood T cell repertoires in COVID-19. Study-wide context: The United States, Italy and Spain were the sources of the acute and convalescent COVID-19 samples. Sources were T cells, B-cell-depleted T cells, or PBMCs; the material itself was cDNA or gDNA.

In the original processing: Reference gene primers were amplified, and this amplification served to estimate nucleated cell counts. Generated by immunoSEQ multiplex PCR, the TCRdb table keeps only in-frame clones and is missing some. The V and J calls and clone size were taken over from that table, and D and trimming were inferred from the DNA. The data show under 200,000 clones, 65% to 85% seen once. The specimen sequenced was peripheral blood. The sequence came from a woman in her 70s who had recovered from COVID-19.

CDR3 sequence (DNA): TGTGCCAGCATGAAACAGTCTAATGGGGAAAAACTGTTTTTT. Its protein is CASMKQSNGEKLFF. The chain recombines TRBV6-5 with TRBJ1-4; D call uncertain. The germline V gene has CDR1 MNHEY and CDR2 SVGAGI. V was cut by 7 bases and J by 8 bases, with 17 bases left in between. CDR3 length: 14 residues.